The source of this T cell receptor beta chain is a study of T cell repertoires in cytomegalovirus infection. Study-wide background: It can be stated that public TCR beta signatures indicated CMV infection as well as a matching HLA type. Study-wide results and limits: The ex vivo response was dominated by HLA-C-restricted CMV-specific TCR beta clonotypes.

This clonotype was seen just once. What it binds is unknown. A single record per CDR3 protein comes from TCRdb applying MiXCR to the reads. The sample comprises approximately 190,000 distinct CDR3 sequences, 28% of which are singletons, and approximately 30% rests with the top ten. The source of this sequence is a human donor in good health (CMV status not recorded). Some clones in this sample may be carry-over from other donors' samples. Input material: PBMCs.

The CDR3, as DNA: TGTGCCACCAAAGACGGGAAATCTTACGAGCAGTACTTC. Its protein is CATKDGKSYEQYF. This chain connects TRBV10-3 to TRBJ2-7; a possible D gene is TRBD2 (5 bases). CDR3 length: 13 amino acids. Germline assignment: CDR1 ENHRY and CDR2 SYGVKD. V shed 10 bases and J shed 4 bases, with 17 bases lying between them.